Here is one T cell receptor beta chain with its context. Antigen specificity is unknown. The CDR3 sequence is 17 residues long. J was trimmed by 0 bases and V by 4 bases; bases with no gene match: 9. Germline V lookup: CDR1 SEHNR, CDR2 FQNEAQ (reference sequence). Naive CD8 populations comprised CD45RO-negative cells positively selected for CCR7, excluding terminally differentiated effector memory CD45RA+ cells. The source of the sample is a study of shared clonotypes between healthy human individuals. Study-wide context: Donors had three CD4 naive, three CD4 memory, two CD8 naive and one CD8 memory plate apiece. General observations from the study: Larger estimated richness was generally seen in naive subsets than in memory subsets.

Authors' analysis steps: ImmunoSEQ sequences covered only the junction and lacked quality scores; filtering therefore differed. Only in-frame clones appear in the TCRdb table, and some are missing; sequencing was by immunoSEQ multiplex PCR. From that table come the V and J calls and clone size; the DNA was used to work out D and trimming. Here the sample spans hundreds of thousands of clones, about 97% being singletons. This receptor was obtained from a young man in good health. The sequenced sample consisted of naive CD8+ T cells sorted from blood. The chain links TRBV7-9 to TRBJ2-3; 8 bases align to TRBD2. CDR3 loop: CASSSPRSGNSTDTQYF. CDR3 DNA sequence: TGTGCCAGCAGCTCACCTCGTAGCGGGAACAGCACAGATACGCAGTATTTT. The complete variable domain, with remaining parts taken from reference TRBV7-9 and TRBJ2-3, reads DTGVSQNPRHKITKRGQNVTFRCDPISEHNRLYWYRQTLGQGPEFLTYFQNEAQLEKSRLLSDRFSAERPKGSFSTLEIQRTEQGDSAMYLCASSSPRSGNSTDTQYFGPGTRLTVL.